This TCR beta chain was retrieved from a study of vaccination and CD4 T cells after COVID-19. Treatment noted: approximately nine-day PBMC culture with coronavirus spike peptide pools or control peptides (ViraFEST assay). An Oncomine TCR Beta short-read assay was used to sequence the DNA from cultured CD4+ T cells. TCRdb recomputed calls from the PCR reads with MiXCR, one row per CDR3 protein. The table lists around 17,000 distinct CDR3 sequences, roughly 56% of them singletons. CDR3 length equals 15 residues. Germline CDR1 is SGHRS and CDR2 is YFSETQ. Germline trimming cut 4 bases from V and 8 bases from J; bases unmatched to any gene: 10. Details on this clonotype: Its antigen is unknown.

The gene calls are TRBV5-1 and TRBJ2-1; the match to TRBD2 covers 9 bases. The specimen was CD4+ T cells from blood, cultured in vitro. The sequence came from a human donor who had recovered from COVID-19. CDR3 nucleotides: TGCGCCAGCAGCCTTCGTGGGACTAGCATCGATGAGCAGTTCTTC. Protein product: CASSLRGTSIDEQFF.